Listed here are 7 T cell receptor beta chains from one sample, sequenced in a study of cytomegalovirus exposure and HLA in healthy donors (dated by TCRdb to about 2017). Library preparation was by the immunoSEQ multiplex PCR assay. The multiplex PCR relied on a mix of 60 forward primers for TCR Vbeta segments and 13 reverse primers for TCR Jbeta segments. Not all clones reach the TCRdb copy of this immuneACCESS table, which keeps in-frame sequences only. Checked studies attribute under half of the gap to unresolved V genes and leave the rest unexplained. The sample table records 200,000 to 250,000 clones; more than 80% of these occur just once. The ten largest account for 2.9% of the sample. The specimen sequenced was PBMCs. These receptors were taken from a man aged 25 to 40 in good health and CMV-seronegative.

V is TRBV27 and J is TRBJ1-5; tentative D call: TRBD1 (6 bases). The CDR3 runs 16 residues. Trimming left V 4 bases short and J 2 bases short, with 15 bases between. CDR1 is MNHEY and CDR2 is SMNVEV in the germline V gene (reference sequence). The CDR3 nucleotides are TGTGCCAGCAGTTGGAGGGGGGGAGTGGGCAATCAGCCCCAGCATTTT. Its translation is CASSWRGGVGNQPQHF.

The gene calls are TRBV5-1 and TRBJ2-1; 7 positions agree with TRBD1. Trimming cost V 0 bases and J 6 bases; bases outside gene matches: 3. CDR1 and CDR2 from the germline V gene are SGHRS and YFSETQ. CDR3 length equals 14 residues. CDR3 protein: CASSLGDSPNEQFF. For the CDR3, the DNA is TGCGCCAGCAGCTTGGGGGACAGCCCCAATGAGCAGTTCTTC. Using reference TRBV5-1 and TRBJ2-1 for the parts outside the CDR3, the full variable domain is KAGVTQTPRYLIKTRGQQVTLSCSPISGHRSVSWYQQTPGQGLQFLFEYFSETQRNKGNFPGRFSGRQFSNSRSEMNVSTLELGDSALYLCASSLGDSPNEQFFGPGTRLTVL.

V usage is TRBV2 and J usage is TRBJ1-6, with unresolved D. The germline CDR1 and CDR2 sequences are SNHLY and FYNNEI. The CDR3 spans 14 residues. Trimming removed 6 bases from V and 0 bases from J, with 6 bases in between. DNA for the CDR3: TGTGCCAGCAGGGTTAGCTCCTATAATTCACCCCTCCACTTT. Translated: CASRVSSYNSPLHF.

This chain joins TRBV10-3 and TRBJ1-2, with D tentatively TRBD1 (5 bases). This CDR3 contains 15 residues. Germline lookup yields CDR1 ENHRY and CDR2 SYGVKD. The V gene lost 3 bases and the J gene lost 8 bases, with 19 bases spanning the gap. CDR3 sequence: CAISDPTRGEGGYTF. DNA for the CDR3: TGTGCCATCAGTGACCCAACCCGGGGGGAGGGCGGCTACACCTTC.

CDR3 loop: CASSQDREATNEKLFF. CDR3 DNA sequence: TGCGCCAGCAGCCAAGACCGAGAAGCAACTAATGAAAAACTGTTTTTT. The chain employs TRBV4-1 and TRBJ1-4; no clear D gene. Germline CDR1 reads MGHRA; CDR2 reads YSYEKL. The CDR3 is 16 residues long. With 0 bases removed from V and 0 bases from J, the gap between germline ends came to 8 bases.

This clone was detected once. The gene calls are TRBV5-6 and TRBJ2-7, with no clear D. CDR1 is SGHDT, CDR2 YYEEEE, per germline. The CDR3 extends over 13 amino acids. Trimming cost V 5 bases and J 0 bases, with 9 bases left between them. The CDR3 DNA reads as TGTGCCAGCAGTCTCGAGAGCTCCTACGAGCAGTACTTC. The encoded protein is CASSLESSYEQYF.

The chain employs TRBV6-1 and TRBJ1-5, with D possibly being TRBD1 (6 bases). Trimming removed 6 bases at V and 4 bases at J, with 16 bases between. Germline V CDR1 and CDR2: MNHNS, SASEGT. The CDR3 length is 15 residues. The DNA of the CDR3 is TGTGCCAGCAGCGCCTCGGGGGGCGGTAATCAGCCCCAGCATTTT. Translating gives CASSASGGGNQPQHF.